This TCR beta chain was profiled in a study of blood T cell repertoires in COVID-19 (TCRdb year 2020). Describing the broader study: The collaborator samples originated in the United States, Italy and Spain and spanned the acute and convalescent phases of COVID-19. The material from the prospective study consisted of cDNA or gDNA derived from T cells, B-cell-depleted T cells, or PBMCs. Deeply sampled blood TCRbeta repertoires from subjects exposed to, actively infected with, or recovered from COVID-19 were included in the dataset. The repertoires were released in a freely available public database intended as a resource for research on the immune response to SARS-CoV-2. The samples were drawn from the first 160 participants of the ongoing ImmuneRACE study and from more than 1,000 subjects provided by 6 global collaborators. Nearly every sample came with metadata listing a de-identified subject ID, COVID-19 status, age in years and sex. Where available, HLA class I and class II types were taken from metadata supplied by the sample provider and were not determined by assay-based typing.

TCRbeta CDR3 regions were amplified from genomic DNA by means of the immunoSEQ Assay, a bias-controlled multiplex PCR. The authors' pipeline ran thus. Nucleated cell counts per sample were estimated from amplification of reference gene primers within the assay. To quantify the absolute abundance of each unique TCRbeta CDR3 rearrangement, sequence reads were collapsed and filtered. Productive Simpson clonality was computed per sample as the square root of Simpson's diversity index over productive rearrangements. In TCRdb, the immuneACCESS table is reduced to in-frame sequences with V and J assigned. These tables do not hold every clone; where another copy was compared, an unresolved V gene accounts for under half, and the others remain unexplained. D and trimming were read from the DNA, whereas the V and J calls and clone size are those reported in that table. The sample contains some 31,000 clones, 65% to 90% of them found a single time. Clones ranked in the top ten supply roughly 8.7% of the sample.

In regard to this clone: The antigen it recognizes is unknown. Within one base of it there is no much larger clone, and no base qualities were kept.

Whole blood was collected in K2EDTA tubes by collaborating institutions according to the institutions' own protocols. For TCRbeta analysis, collaborator samples were shipped as frozen whole blood, as isolated PBMCs, or as DNA extracted from either sample type. Broad study findings and their caveats: Clinical and demographic metadata were provided uncurated, with the amount varying by source and participant.

Source material: peripheral blood. This clonotype was sampled from a man of 80 years or more with active COVID-19.

The DNA sequence is given as TGTGCCAGCAGTTATTCCAGGGGGAAAGAGACCCAGTACTTC. Translated, it reads CASSYSRGKETQYF. The chain is made from TRBV6-2 or TRBV6-3 and TRBJ2-5; 7 nucleotides in the junction match TRBD1. Its CDR3 holds 14 amino acids, cysteine through phenylalanine. Just CDR3 DNA is preserved here, 42 bases in frame from base 1. Based on the germline V gene, the CDR1 and CDR2 sequences are MNHEY and SVGEGT. Germline trimming amounts to 3 bases on V and 3 bases on J, with 4 as the count of junction bases outside the gene matches.